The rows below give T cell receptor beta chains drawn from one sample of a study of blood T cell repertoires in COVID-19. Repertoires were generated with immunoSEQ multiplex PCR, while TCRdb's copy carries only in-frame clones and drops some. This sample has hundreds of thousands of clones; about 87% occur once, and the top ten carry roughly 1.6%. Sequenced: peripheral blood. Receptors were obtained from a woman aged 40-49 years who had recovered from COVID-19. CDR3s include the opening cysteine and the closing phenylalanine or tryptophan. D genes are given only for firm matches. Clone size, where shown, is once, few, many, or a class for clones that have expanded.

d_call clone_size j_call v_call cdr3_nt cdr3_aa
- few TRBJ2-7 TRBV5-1 TGCGCCAGCAGCCTTAACTCGAGAGGCGAGCAGTACTTC CASSLNSRGEQYF
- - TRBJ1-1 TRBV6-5 TGTGCCAGCAGTTCCCATGCGGGGGGGCTTACTGAAGCTTTCTTT CASSSHAGGLTEAFF
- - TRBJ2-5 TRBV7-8 TGTGCCAGCACCTCTAGGGGTAGAGAGACCCAGTACTTC CASTSRGRETQYF
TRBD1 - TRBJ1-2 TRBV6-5 TGTGCCAGCACCGACAGGGAATCTAACTATGGCTACACCTTC CASTDRESNYGYTF
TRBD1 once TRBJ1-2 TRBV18 TGTGCCAGCTCTACCGGGACAGATTATGGCTACACCTTC CASSTGTDYGYTF
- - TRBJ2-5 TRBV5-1 TGCGCCAGCAGCCCGGGGGGCAAAGAGACCCAGTACTTC CASSPGGKETQYF
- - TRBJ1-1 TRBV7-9 TGTGCCAGCAGCGCCCCACGGCGGAGGAGTTCTGAAGCTTTCTTT CASSAPRRRSSEAFF
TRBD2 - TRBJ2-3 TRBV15 TGTGCCACCCGTGTCTCGGGGGGGCCGAGGAACACAGATACGCAGTATTTT CATRVSGGPRNTDTQYF
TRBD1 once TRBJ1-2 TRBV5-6 TGTGCCAGCAGCTGGGGGACAGGGGGAGTCGCGTACACCTTC CASSWGTGGVAYTF
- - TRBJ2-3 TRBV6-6 TGTGCCAGCAGGAGTACCACAGATACGCAGTATTTT CASRSTTDTQYF
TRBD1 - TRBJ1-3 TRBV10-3 TGTGCCATCCGTGAATTCAGGGGGAGCTCTGGAAACACCATATATTTT CAIREFRGSSGNTIYF
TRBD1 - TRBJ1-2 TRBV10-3 TGTGCCATCAGTGGGACAGGGTTTAGCTATGGCTACACCTTC CAISGTGFSYGYTF
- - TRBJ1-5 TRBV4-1 TGCGCCAGCAGCCAGGCCGTGAATCAGCCCCAGCATTTT CASSQAVNQPQHF
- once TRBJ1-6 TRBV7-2 TGTGCCAGCAGCTTATTAGGAACAGGGAATAATTCACCCCTCCACTTT CASSLLGTGNNSPLHF
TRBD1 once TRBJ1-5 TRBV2 TGTGCCAGCAGGGGGACAGGGGGAAGGCAGCCCCAGCATTTT CASRGTGGRQPQHF
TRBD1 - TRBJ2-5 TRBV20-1 TGCAGTGCTAGTAAGGGGGCCACCCAAGAGACCCAGTACTTC CSASKGATQETQYF
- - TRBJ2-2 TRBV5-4 TGTGCCAGCAGGAGGCAGGGGAACACCGGGGAGCTGTTTTTT CASRRQGNTGELFF